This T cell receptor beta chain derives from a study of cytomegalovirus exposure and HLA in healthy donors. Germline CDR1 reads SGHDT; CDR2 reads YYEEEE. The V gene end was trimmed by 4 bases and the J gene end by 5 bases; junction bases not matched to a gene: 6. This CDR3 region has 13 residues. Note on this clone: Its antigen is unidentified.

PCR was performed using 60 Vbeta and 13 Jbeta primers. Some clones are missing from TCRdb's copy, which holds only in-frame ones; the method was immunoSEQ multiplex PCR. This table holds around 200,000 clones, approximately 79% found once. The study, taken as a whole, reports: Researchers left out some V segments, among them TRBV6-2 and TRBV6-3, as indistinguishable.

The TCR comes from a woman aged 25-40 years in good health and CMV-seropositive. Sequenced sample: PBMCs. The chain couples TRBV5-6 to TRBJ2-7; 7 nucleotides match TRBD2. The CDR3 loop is CASSTREIHEQYF. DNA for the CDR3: TGTGCCAGCAGCACGCGGGAGATCCACGAGCAGTACTTC.